Below, 32 T cell receptor beta chains from the same sample are listed, as sequenced in a study of T cells expressing NK-cell markers. TCRdb re-analyzed the 5' RACE reads; it lists each CDR3 protein once, without DNA. The sample table sets out 500,000 to 600,000 distinct CDR3 sequences. The sequenced sample was blood T cells: a sorted CD56 or NKG2C T cell subset, CD4+ or CD8+ T cells, or bulk PBMC T cells (not recorded which). The receptors were gathered from a man aged 18 to 30 in good health.

The gene calls are TRBV6-5 and TRBJ1-4. The germline V gene has CDR1 MNHEY and CDR2 SVGAGI. The CDR3 consists of 17 residues. Here the CDR3 reads CASSYTARLATNEKLFF.

The chain has TRBV5-1 and TRBJ2-2; TCRdb returns TRBD2, unconfirmable since there is no DNA. Germline lookup yields CDR1 SGHRS and CDR2 YFSETQ. The CDR3 is 17 residues long. CDR3 region: CASSSGLAGSFSGELFF.

The V gene is TRBV10-3, the J gene TRBJ2-1; no DNA is available, so the TRBD2 call from TCRdb remains unchecked. This CDR3 is built from 14 residues. From germline, CDR1 is ENHRY and CDR2 SYGVKD. CDR3 loop: CAIRPVGGDNEQFF.

V and J are TRBV29-1 and TRBJ2-1; without DNA, the TCRdb call of TRBD1 cannot be checked. The V gene's germline CDR1 is SQVTM and CDR2 ANQGSEA. This CDR3 has 16 amino acids. CDR3 region: CSALGRDSLQYNEQFF.

V is TRBV27 and J is TRBJ1-6. The CDR3 length is 13 residues. Per germline, CDR1 MNHEY and CDR2 SMNVEV (reference sequence). The CDR3 region is CASSLGTSSPLHF.

The chain uses TRBV7-2 and TRBJ2-4; TCRdb's D gene call, TRBD1, goes unchecked for lack of DNA. Germline V lookup: CDR1 SGHTA, CDR2 FQGNSA. The CDR3 spans 11 residues. The CDR3 loop reads CASSFRDRQYF.

This chain uses TRBV28 with TRBJ2-3; TCRdb selects TRBD2, and the lack of DNA leaves this call unchecked. This CDR3 has 13 residues. Germline V gene sequence: CDR1 MDHEN, CDR2 SYDVKM. CDR3 loop: CANRASDEYTQYF.

CDR3 amino acids: CASSPDQGVYEQYF. V usage is TRBV7-2 and J usage is TRBJ2-7; the TCRdb call, TRBD1, lacks DNA for checking. In germline, CDR1 is SGHTA, CDR2 FQGNSA. This CDR3 is built from 14 residues.

The chain employs TRBV6-1 and TRBJ1-1; the D call of TRBD1 rests on TCRdb alone, since no DNA is present to check it. Looked up from germline, CDR1 is MNHNS and CDR2 is SASEGT. There are 17 residues in the CDR3. The CDR3 here is CASAPPGQGLVNTEAFF.

J is TRBJ2-2 and V is TRBV10-2. CDR1 and CDR2 (germline): WSHSY, SAAADI. This CDR3 has 13 amino acids. The CDR3 here is CASSESGFGELFF.

The chain has TRBV4-3 and TRBJ2-7; as DNA is missing, the TRBD1 call by TCRdb cannot be tested. Germline assignment: CDR1 LGHNA and CDR2 YSLEER. This CDR3 region has 15 residues. The CDR3 loop reads CASSQDTGMGYEQYF.

The V gene is TRBV5-1, the J gene TRBJ2-1; the D call of TRBD2 rests on TCRdb alone, since no DNA is present to check it. Germline CDR1 and CDR2: SGHRS and YFSETQ. The CDR3 is 15 residues long. CDR3: CASSSPGTSVAEQFF.

The chain recombines TRBV29-1 with TRBJ1-2; the D gene TCRdb calls, TRBD1, cannot be checked with no DNA. There are 12 residues in the CDR3. In germline, CDR1 is SQVTM, CDR2 ANQGSEA. Here the CDR3 reads CSVAAPDAGYTF.

The chain employs TRBV12-3 or TRBV12-4 and TRBJ2-1; without DNA, the TCRdb call of TRBD2 cannot be checked. The CDR3 length is 14 residues. CDR3 region: CASSRGLAINEQFF.

The chain recombines TRBV11-3 with TRBJ1-2. CDR1 is SGHNT and CDR2 is YENEEA in the germline V gene. The CDR3 runs to 13 residues. CDR3 loop: CASSSPWEGGYTF. The variable domain in full, with the rest retrieved from reference TRBV11-3 and TRBJ1-2, is EAGVVQSPRYKIIEKKQPVAFWCNPISGHNTLYWYLQNLGQGPELLIRYENEEAVDDSQLPKDRFSAERLKGVDSTLKIQPAELGDSAVYLCASSSPWEGGYTFGSGTRLTVV.

The J gene is TRBJ2-5, the V gene TRBV6-2 or TRBV6-3. Germline CDR1 reads MNHEY; CDR2 reads SVGEGT. The CDR3 covers 11 residues. CDR3: CATSTEGTQYF.

J is TRBJ2-2 and V is TRBV12-3 or TRBV12-4; TCRdb's assignment of TRBD2 cannot be checked, as there is no DNA. This CDR3 spans 18 amino acids. CDR3 residues: CASSSPGLAFIGAGELFF.

The rearrangement joins TRBV5-1 to TRBJ2-3; TCRdb indicates TRBD1, and absent DNA this call remains unverified. There are 15 residues in the CDR3. Per germline, CDR1 SGHRS and CDR2 YFSETQ. CDR3 loop: CASSPRTESTDTQYF.

V is TRBV20-1 and J is TRBJ2-1. CDR1 is DFQATT, CDR2 SNEGSKA, per germline (reference sequence). The CDR3 contains 15 residues. CDR3 in amino acids: CSARSVSGSYNEQFF.

The rearrangement uses TRBV7-2 and TRBJ2-3. CDR3 length: 14 residues. CDR1 is SGHTA, CDR2 FQGNSA, per germline. The CDR3: CASSLGDEAITQYF.

This chain uses TRBV4-1 with TRBJ2-1; TCRdb indicates TRBD1, and absent DNA this call remains unverified. CDR1 is MGHRA and CDR2 is YSYEKL in the germline V gene. The CDR3 length is 16 residues. This chain's CDR3 is CASSQEGTSSYNEQFF.

The J gene is TRBJ2-5, the V gene TRBV12-3 or TRBV12-4; TCRdb reports TRBD1, a call that lacks DNA to check it against. The CDR3 runs 13 residues. This CDR3 is CASSSTGGETQYF.

The chain uses TRBV10-3 and TRBJ1-1. Per germline, CDR1 ENHRY and CDR2 SYGVKD. The CDR3 has 11 residues. This chain's CDR3 is CAISRNTEAFF.

This chain uses TRBV5-1 with TRBJ1-1; no DNA is available, so the TRBD1 call from TCRdb remains unchecked. The germline CDR1 and CDR2 sequences are SGHRS and YFSETQ. This CDR3 is built from 14 residues. CDR3 in amino acids: CASSLLGANTEAFF.

The chain combines TRBV12-3 or TRBV12-4 with TRBJ1-6; TCRdb reports TRBD1, a call that lacks DNA to check it against. CDR3 length: 15 amino acids. The CDR3 sequence is CASSLGWQGNSPLHF.

The J gene is TRBJ1-1, the V gene TRBV12-3 or TRBV12-4; TCRdb lists TRBD1, though no DNA is available to test this call. The CDR3 runs to 17 residues. CDR3 residues: CASSLAPGPRKNTEAFF.

The rearrangement links TRBV12-3 or TRBV12-4 to TRBJ2-5; with no DNA, the TCRdb D assignment of TRBD1 cannot be verified. This CDR3 is built from 12 residues. The CDR3 sequence is CASSYREETQYF.

This chain joins TRBV4-2 and TRBJ2-1; TCRdb's D gene call, TRBD2, goes unchecked for lack of DNA. The CDR3 covers 21 residues. Per the germline V gene, CDR1 is LGHNA and CDR2 is YNFKEQ. CDR3 amino acids: CASSPQRSRGRAEWVSGEQFF.

The rearrangement uses TRBV6-5 and TRBJ2-2; TCRdb calls TRBD1, which cannot be checked without DNA. Germline CDR1 reads MNHEY; CDR2 reads SVGAGI. The CDR3 loop spans 17 amino acids. CDR3 loop: CASSYSGGTGKAGELFF.

The chain combines TRBV6-2 or TRBV6-3 with TRBJ1-6; TCRdb returns TRBD1, unconfirmable since there is no DNA. Germline loops: CDR1 MNHEY, CDR2 SVGEGT. The CDR3 contains 15 residues. The CDR3 reads CASSAARTGFSPLHF.

This chain uses TRBV6-6 with TRBJ2-7; the TCRdb call, TRBD1, lacks DNA for checking. In germline, CDR1 is MNHNY, CDR2 SVGAGI (reference sequence). The CDR3 runs 12 residues. The CDR3 sequence is CASSRTGNEQYF.

The chain carries TRBV3-1 and TRBJ2-5; TCRdb's D gene call, TRBD1, goes unchecked for lack of DNA. The length of the CDR3 is 14 residues. Germline-derived CDR1 and CDR2 are LGHDT and YNNKEL (reference sequence). CDR3 loop: CASSQVSGKETQYF.